The entry that follows covers one T cell receptor beta chain sequence. This clonotype was seen only a few times. The antigen it binds to is not known. No per-base quality is available; no much larger clone lies one base away. These data are taken from a study of T-cell reconstitution after alpha-beta-depleted transplantation in children (dated by TCRdb to about 2016). Some background on the complete study: T-cell immune reconstitution after TCRalphabeta/CD19-depleted allogeneic hematopoietic cell transplantation in children was quantitatively tracked in the study by means of TCR repertoire profiling.

The paper's findings and limits, for the study overall: Over subsequent months, a decline in hyperexpanded clone frequencies was noted, and after one year, T-cell counts and TCRbeta diversity were mostly ascribed to newly produced T cells. In some patients, the high TCRbeta diversity seen at day 60 was put down to recipient T cells and intrathymic progenitors that had survived conditioning. About two months after transplant, the apparently early recovery of alphabetaT-cell counts reportedly depended on just several hundred clones that had expanded rapidly and came from non-depleted graft cells.

V is shortened by 3 bases, J by 5 bases, and the region joining them spans 10 bases. Inclusive of the bounding cysteine and phenylalanine, the CDR3 is 14 residues long. Kept here is only the CDR3 DNA, which spans 42 bases and is read in frame from base 1. The library was made by PCR. Sequencing was performed on an Illumina HiSeq 2500. To normalize quantification of the TCRbeta repertoire, the TCR libraries were built with molecular barcoding that relied on unique molecular identifiers. The raw public data were reprocessed by TCRdb itself: fastp quality trimming at Q25, MiXCR clonotype calling, in-frame beta chains only. All rows with the same CDR3 protein become a single entry with the most common DNA and genes. In this sample the table shows approximately 800,000 distinct CDR3 sequences, under 20% of which occur a single time. In total, the top ten clones hold around 5.3% of the sample. The sample's treatment or condition label, in plain terms: allogeneic hematopoietic cell transplantation with graft depleted of TCRalphabeta T cells and CD19 B cells. TCRalphabeta/CD19-depleted allogeneic hematopoietic cell grafts were given to the transplant recipients, all of whom were children.

Sequences were derived from PBMCs, mostly from graft donor cells, sampled 360 days after TCRalphabeta/CD19-depleted stem cell transplant. This TCR came from a male patient aged 10 to 17 who had a stem cell transplant for acute lymphoblastic leukemia, so the T cells may come from the graft donor. The sequence links TRBV12-3 or TRBV12-4 to TRBJ1-4; the D gene assignment is ambiguous. The DNA sequence is given as TGTGCCAGCAGTTTGGAACTGAGCAATGAAAAACTGTTTTTT. This is translated as CASSLELSNEKLFF.